A selection of T cell receptor beta chains follows, all from one sample in a study of human T cells and chemical hapten exposure. A single record per CDR3 protein comes from TCRdb applying MiXCR to the RACE reads. The data hold tens of thousands of distinct CDR3 sequences, with about 10% observed a single time. The sequencing used whole blood, collected in connection with sensitization to the hapten diphenylcyclopropenone (DPC). These TCRs come from a woman aged 50 to 60 with alopecia areata. Some clones in this sample may be carry-over from other donors' samples. The CDR3 runs from the conserved cysteine through the conserved F or W. Clone size appears in some rows only: once, few, many, or a class for an expanded clone.

clone_size | j_call | v_call | cdr3_aa
few | TRBJ2-7 | TRBV20-1 | CSASHGYEQYF
many | TRBJ1-5 | TRBV24-1 | CATSDPGRPDSNQPQHF
many | TRBJ2-7 | TRBV7-8 | CASSTYGTGYDEQYF
many | TRBJ2-3 | TRBV27 | CASSLQRARTDTQYF
many | TRBJ2-2 | TRBV20-1 | CSASDRGRTGELFF
few | TRBJ1-5 | TRBV12-3/TRBV12-4 | CASSSLAGQPQHF
. | TRBJ2-7 | TRBV5-6 | CASSLEPYFGEQYF
. | TRBJ2-5 | TRBV7-8 | CASSLVIDRGTQYF
few | TRBJ2-5 | TRBV28 | CASSLLRKTQYF
. | TRBJ1-5 | TRBV28 | CASRAGQGGQPQHF
few | TRBJ2-2 | TRBV7-2 | CASSSFILNTGELFF
many | TRBJ2-2 | TRBV28 | CASSFPLAGAENTGELFF
many | TRBJ2-5 | TRBV18 | CASSPPTSQETQYF
many | TRBJ2-1 | TRBV5-1 | CASSRTGAGDEQFF
few | TRBJ2-7 | TRBV4-1 | CASSQERNSFSEQYF
few | TRBJ1-5 | TRBV7-8 | CASSARRGDQPQHF
many | TRBJ1-5 | TRBV6-5 | CASSYDSQRPQHF
. | TRBJ1-2 | TRBV30 | CAWSPYSYGYTF
few | TRBJ2-2 | TRBV28 | CASSQLRPENTGELFF
few | TRBJ2-5 | TRBV12-3/TRBV12-4 | CASSPGIGGRETQYF
few | TRBJ2-2 | TRBV6-2/TRBV6-3 | CASSLIPGQGGELFF
many | TRBJ2-1 | TRBV4-2 | CASSQAPTTNNEQFF
. | TRBJ2-7 | TRBV6-2/TRBV6-3 | CASNDPGQSYEQYF
. | TRBJ2-7 | TRBV29-1 | CSVGASGEGGEQYF
. | TRBJ1-3 | TRBV10-2 | CASIMDNSGNTIYF
many | TRBJ1-4 | TRBV29-1 | CSGGEGENEKLFF
many | TRBJ1-1 | TRBV18 | CASSPRGQENTEAFF